This T cell receptor beta chain was observed in a study of STAT5B mutations in CD4+ large granular lymphocyte leukemia. The CDR3 totals 14 residues. V lost 8 bases and J lost 4; bases outside the gene matches: 5. Germline assignment: CDR1 MNHEY and CDR2 SMNVEV (reference sequence). Sequencing was at survey level. Method: immunoSEQ multiplex PCR; TCRdb's copy keeps in-frame clones and lacks some. The repertoire holds approximately 30,000 clones, with about four fifths as singletons. The sequencing sample was made of CD4+ T cells from blood buffy coats. The chain couples TRBV27 to TRBJ2-7, with 13 bases lining up with TRBD2. The sequence came from a human donor in good health. CDR3 coding DNA: TGTGCCAGCCAACGGACTAGCGGGAGTTACGAGCAGTACTTC. It translates to CASQRTSGSYEQYF.